A selection of T cell receptor beta chains follows, all from one sample in a study of blood T cell repertoires in COVID-19. Repertoires were generated with immunoSEQ multiplex PCR, while TCRdb's copy carries only in-frame clones and drops some. The sample includes roughly 140,000 clones, roughly 80% of them seen just once. Material for sequencing was peripheral blood. The receptors derive from a human donor in a cohort sampled during active COVID-19. Both conserved end residues are part of each CDR3. The D gene is left open where the match is weak. The listing skips clone size in some rows; elsewhere it reads once, few, many or a size class.

j_call: TRBJ1-2; d_call: TRBD1; clone_size: .; v_call: TRBV27; cdr3_aa: CASSAVQGAQSGYTF; cdr3_nt: TGTGCCAGCAGTGCGGTACAGGGGGCGCAATCTGGCTACACCTTC
j_call: TRBJ1-6; d_call: TRBD1; clone_size: .; v_call: TRBV25-1; cdr3_aa: CASSESGTGGVGTSPLHF; cdr3_nt: TGTGCCAGCAGTGAATCAGGGACAGGGGGCGTCGGTACTTCACCCCTCCACTTT
j_call: TRBJ2-5; d_call: TRBD2; clone_size: .; v_call: TRBV6-5; cdr3_aa: CASSWTSQETQYF; cdr3_nt: TGTGCCAGCAGTTGGACTAGTCAAGAGACCCAGTACTTC
j_call: TRBJ1-1; d_call: .; clone_size: .; v_call: TRBV11-1; cdr3_aa: CASSLGAFTEAFF; cdr3_nt: TGTGCCAGCAGCCTAGGGGCTTTCACTGAAGCTTTCTTT
j_call: TRBJ1-2; d_call: .; clone_size: few; v_call: TRBV21-1; cdr3_aa: CASTGKQGCYTF; cdr3_nt: TGTGCCAGCACAGGGAAACAGGGGTGCTACACCTTC
j_call: TRBJ1-2; d_call: TRBD1; clone_size: .; v_call: TRBV9; cdr3_aa: CASSPDYWDRGRDGYTF; cdr3_nt: TGTGCCAGCAGCCCTGACTATTGGGACAGGGGGCGGGATGGCTACACCTTC
j_call: TRBJ2-2; d_call: .; clone_size: once; v_call: TRBV19; cdr3_aa: CASSKVTGQNTGELFF; cdr3_nt: TGTGCCAGTAGTAAAGTAACGGGACAGAACACCGGGGAGCTGTTTTTT
j_call: TRBJ2-7; d_call: .; clone_size: .; v_call: TRBV6-5; cdr3_aa: CASSLSGRTYEQYF; cdr3_nt: TGTGCCAGCAGTCTGAGCGGGCGAACCTACGAGCAGTACTTC
j_call: TRBJ1-2; d_call: .; clone_size: few; v_call: TRBV5-6; cdr3_aa: CASSFTTNYGYTF; cdr3_nt: TGTGCCAGCAGCTTTACTACCAACTATGGCTACACCTTC
j_call: TRBJ1-5; d_call: .; clone_size: .; v_call: TRBV7-8; cdr3_aa: CASSLALSQPQHF; cdr3_nt: TGTGCCAGCAGCTTAGCTTTGAGTCAGCCCCAGCATTTT
j_call: TRBJ2-5; d_call: .; clone_size: .; v_call: TRBV9; cdr3_aa: CASSVGAPSGETQYF; cdr3_nt: TGTGCCAGCAGCGTAGGGGCACCAAGTGGAGAGACCCAGTACTTC
j_call: TRBJ2-5; d_call: .; clone_size: .; v_call: TRBV7-2; cdr3_aa: CASRRPGVMETQYF; cdr3_nt: TGTGCCAGCAGGCGTCCAGGGGTCATGGAGACCCAGTACTTC
j_call: TRBJ2-5; d_call: TRBD1; clone_size: .; v_call: TRBV7-2; cdr3_aa: CASSLDPGRGETQYF; cdr3_nt: TGTGCCAGCAGCTTAGATCCCGGCAGGGGGGAGACCCAGTACTTC
j_call: TRBJ1-5; d_call: .; clone_size: few; v_call: TRBV7-8; cdr3_aa: CASSLARSIGQYNQPQHF; cdr3_nt: TGTGCCAGCAGCTTAGCGCGATCTATTGGACAGTATAATCAGCCCCAGCATTTT
j_call: TRBJ1-4; d_call: .; clone_size: .; v_call: TRBV30; cdr3_aa: CASQGRAEKLFF; cdr3_nt: TGTGCCTCGCAAGGCAGGGCCGAAAAACTGTTTTTT
j_call: TRBJ2-1; d_call: .; clone_size: .; v_call: TRBV6-1; cdr3_aa: CASSEFTGSSSYNEQFF; cdr3_nt: TGTGCCAGCAGTGAATTCACAGGGAGTTCCTCCTACAATGAGCAGTTCTTC
j_call: TRBJ2-1; d_call: .; clone_size: .; v_call: TRBV2; cdr3_aa: CASSEDGGSYNEQFF; cdr3_nt: TGTGCCAGCAGTGAAGACGGGGGCTCCTACAATGAGCAGTTCTTC
j_call: TRBJ1-6; d_call: .; clone_size: once; v_call: TRBV27; cdr3_aa: CASSSQTGNSPLHF; cdr3_nt: TGTGCCAGCAGTTCTCAGACAGGCAATTCACCCCTCCACTTT
j_call: TRBJ1-5; d_call: .; clone_size: .; v_call: TRBV19; cdr3_aa: CASRRLFMAGQGQPQHF; cdr3_nt: TGTGCCAGTCGAAGGCTGTTCATGGCAGGGCAGGGTCAGCCCCAGCATTTT
j_call: TRBJ1-2; d_call: TRBD1; clone_size: .; v_call: TRBV3-1/TRBV3-2; cdr3_aa: CASSFRDSRGYTF; cdr3_nt: TGTGCCAGCAGCTTCCGGGACAGCCGTGGCTACACCTTC
j_call: TRBJ2-1; d_call: TRBD2; clone_size: .; v_call: TRBV18; cdr3_aa: CASSPVAGGRSEQFF; cdr3_nt: TGTGCCAGCTCACCAGTAGCGGGGGGCCGTAGTGAGCAGTTCTTC
j_call: TRBJ2-5; d_call: TRBD2; clone_size: .; v_call: TRBV29-1; cdr3_aa: CSHGGAGGSSKTQYF; cdr3_nt: TGCAGCCACGGGGGAGCGGGGGGGAGTTCGAAGACCCAGTACTTC
j_call: TRBJ2-3; d_call: TRBD2; clone_size: .; v_call: TRBV7-2; cdr3_aa: CASSFTSGGAPDTQYF; cdr3_nt: TGTGCCAGCAGCTTTACTAGCGGGGGGGCCCCAGATACGCAGTATTTT
j_call: TRBJ1-2; d_call: .; clone_size: once; v_call: TRBV3-1/TRBV3-2; cdr3_aa: CASSQEPEHYGYTF; cdr3_nt: TGTGCCAGCAGCCAAGAACCAGAACACTATGGCTACACCTTC
j_call: TRBJ2-3; d_call: .; clone_size: .; v_call: TRBV28; cdr3_aa: CASSDSTDTQYF; cdr3_nt: TGTGCCAGCAGCGACAGTACAGATACGCAGTATTTT
j_call: TRBJ2-2; d_call: TRBD2; clone_size: .; v_call: TRBV29-1; cdr3_aa: CSVPGLAGNTGELFF; cdr3_nt: TGCAGCGTACCAGGACTAGCGGGGAACACCGGGGAGCTGTTTTTT
j_call: TRBJ2-7; d_call: TRBD1; clone_size: .; v_call: TRBV19; cdr3_aa: CASSSRDRAYEQYF; cdr3_nt: TGTGCCAGTAGTTCCCGGGACAGGGCATACGAGCAGTACTTC
j_call: TRBJ1-2; d_call: .; clone_size: .; v_call: TRBV5-6; cdr3_aa: CASSPTGLAGYTF; cdr3_nt: TGTGCCAGCAGCCCTACCGGCTTAGCGGGCTACACCTTC
j_call: TRBJ1-2; d_call: TRBD1; clone_size: .; v_call: TRBV4-3; cdr3_aa: CASSQAGTGNYGYTF; cdr3_nt: TGCGCCAGCAGCCAAGCCGGGACAGGGAACTATGGCTACACCTTC
j_call: TRBJ2-2; d_call: TRBD1; clone_size: .; v_call: TRBV19; cdr3_aa: CASSMSGTGVSGELFF; cdr3_nt: TGTGCCAGTAGTATGAGCGGGACAGGGGTATCCGGGGAGCTGTTTTTT
j_call: TRBJ2-1; d_call: .; clone_size: .; v_call: TRBV11-2; cdr3_aa: CASSFQGVGEQFF; cdr3_nt: TGTGCCAGCAGCTTTCAAGGGGTCGGTGAGCAGTTCTTC
j_call: TRBJ2-7; d_call: TRBD1; clone_size: .; v_call: TRBV12-3/TRBV12-4; cdr3_aa: CASSLRSGGEQYF; cdr3_nt: TGTGCCAGCAGTTTAAGGTCAGGGGGAGAGCAGTACTTC
j_call: TRBJ2-3; d_call: .; clone_size: .; v_call: TRBV9; cdr3_aa: CASSVAGFTDTQYF; cdr3_nt: TGTGCCAGCAGCGTCGCAGGGTTCACAGATACGCAGTATTTT
j_call: TRBJ2-7; d_call: .; clone_size: .; v_call: TRBV25-1; cdr3_aa: CASSAQGPDEQYF; cdr3_nt: TGTGCCAGCAGTGCCCAGGGTCCGGACGAGCAGTACTTC
j_call: TRBJ1-3; d_call: .; clone_size: .; v_call: TRBV7-6; cdr3_aa: CASSPKGGREWDTIYF; cdr3_nt: TGTGCCAGCAGCCCGAAAGGGGGTAGAGAGTGGGACACCATATATTTT
j_call: TRBJ1-5; d_call: .; clone_size: few; v_call: TRBV10-1; cdr3_aa: CASLTGSNQPQHF; cdr3_nt: TGCGCCAGTTTAACAGGGAGCAATCAGCCCCAGCATTTT
j_call: TRBJ1-2; d_call: TRBD1; clone_size: .; v_call: TRBV5-4; cdr3_aa: CASSVNRGGLSGYTF; cdr3_nt: TGTGCCAGCAGCGTTAACAGGGGAGGTCTAAGCGGCTACACCTTC
j_call: TRBJ1-1; d_call: .; clone_size: once; v_call: TRBV6-2/TRBV6-3; cdr3_aa: CASSYLFGQGTTNTEAFF; cdr3_nt: TGTGCCAGCAGTTACCTTTTTGGGCAGGGGACGACGAACACTGAAGCTTTCTTT
j_call: TRBJ1-2; d_call: TRBD1; clone_size: .; v_call: TRBV6-5; cdr3_aa: CASSPDRVEGYTF; cdr3_nt: TGTGCCAGCAGTCCTGACAGGGTGGAGGGCTACACCTTC
j_call: TRBJ2-2; d_call: TRBD1; clone_size: .; v_call: TRBV3-1/TRBV3-2; cdr3_aa: CASSPWGRDRAGTGELFF; cdr3_nt: TGTGCCAGCAGCCCATGGGGTAGGGACAGGGCGGGCACCGGGGAGCTGTTTTTT
j_call: TRBJ1-3; d_call: .; clone_size: .; v_call: TRBV4-3; cdr3_aa: CASSQDGREDSGNTIYF; cdr3_nt: TGCGCCAGCAGCCAAGATGGGAGGGAAGACTCTGGAAACACCATATATTTT
j_call: TRBJ2-1; d_call: .; clone_size: .; v_call: TRBV28; cdr3_aa: CASSLSSRVRNEQFF; cdr3_nt: TGTGCCAGCAGTTTGTCCAGCCGGGTACGCAATGAGCAGTTCTTC
j_call: TRBJ2-3; d_call: .; clone_size: once; v_call: TRBV9; cdr3_aa: CASSVAPPQGTDTQYF; cdr3_nt: TGTGCCAGCAGCGTAGCCCCACCCCAGGGAACAGATACGCAGTATTTT
j_call: TRBJ2-7; d_call: TRBD1; clone_size: .; v_call: TRBV2; cdr3_aa: CASRGDSNRYEQYF; cdr3_nt: TGTGCCAGCAGGGGGGACAGTAATCGCTACGAGCAGTACTTC
j_call: TRBJ2-1; d_call: .; clone_size: .; v_call: TRBV18; cdr3_aa: CASSPIITIGQSEQFF; cdr3_nt: TGTGCCAGCTCACCGATAATAACTATCGGACAGTCTGAGCAGTTCTTC
j_call: TRBJ2-3; d_call: .; clone_size: few; v_call: TRBV3-1/TRBV3-2; cdr3_aa: CASSPRLGADTQYF; cdr3_nt: TGTGCCAGCAGCCCACGACTAGGAGCAGATACGCAGTATTTT
j_call: TRBJ2-6; d_call: TRBD2; clone_size: .; v_call: TRBV7-3; cdr3_aa: CASSTGVSGEGSLTF; cdr3_nt: TGTGCCAGCAGCACCGGGGTGTCGGGGGAGGGCTCCCTGACTTTC
j_call: TRBJ2-2; d_call: .; clone_size: .; v_call: TRBV5-1; cdr3_aa: CASSLGGLTGELFF; cdr3_nt: TGCGCCAGCAGCTTGGGCGGACTTACCGGGGAGCTGTTTTTT
j_call: TRBJ2-4; d_call: .; clone_size: .; v_call: TRBV21-1; cdr3_aa: CASSKVNRGVVNIQYF; cdr3_nt: TGTGCCAGCAGCAAAGTTAACAGGGGAGTTGTAAACATTCAGTACTTC
j_call: TRBJ2-1; d_call: TRBD2; clone_size: once; v_call: TRBV19; cdr3_aa: CASRNWGGDSYNEQFF; cdr3_nt: TGTGCCAGTAGGAATTGGGGGGGGGATTCATACAATGAGCAGTTCTTC
j_call: TRBJ2-3; d_call: TRBD2; clone_size: .; v_call: TRBV5-6; cdr3_aa: CASSARLAGGADTQYF; cdr3_nt: TGTGCCAGCAGCGCAAGACTAGCGGGGGGGGCAGATACGCAGTATTTT
j_call: TRBJ1-3; d_call: .; clone_size: .; v_call: TRBV29-1; cdr3_aa: CSVQVGGSGNTIYF; cdr3_nt: TGCAGCGTTCAAGTCGGGGGCTCTGGAAACACCATATATTTT
j_call: TRBJ2-2; d_call: .; clone_size: .; v_call: TRBV14; cdr3_aa: CASSQVTGRAELFF; cdr3_nt: TGTGCCAGCAGCCAAGTTACGGGAAGGGCGGAGCTGTTTTTT
j_call: TRBJ2-1; d_call: TRBD2; clone_size: few; v_call: TRBV28; cdr3_aa: CASSLGLAGGSGEQFF; cdr3_nt: TGTGCCAGCAGCCTTGGACTAGCGGGGGGGTCGGGTGAGCAGTTCTTC
j_call: TRBJ1-4; d_call: .; clone_size: .; v_call: TRBV2; cdr3_aa: CAKELNNEKLFF; cdr3_nt: TGTGCGAAGGAGCTGAATAATGAAAAACTGTTTTTT
j_call: TRBJ2-7; d_call: .; clone_size: .; v_call: TRBV6-5; cdr3_aa: CASSRQTGLPREQYF; cdr3_nt: TGTGCCAGCAGTCGGCAGACAGGACTTCCCCGGGAGCAGTACTTC
j_call: TRBJ2-3; d_call: TRBD1; clone_size: .; v_call: TRBV9; cdr3_aa: CASSVGTGGADTQYF; cdr3_nt: TGTGCCAGCAGCGTAGGGACAGGGGGCGCAGATACGCAGTATTTT
j_call: TRBJ2-7; d_call: TRBD2; clone_size: few; v_call: TRBV7-2; cdr3_aa: CASSLESGGGLAYEQYF; cdr3_nt: TGTGCCAGCAGCTTAGAGTCTGGGGGGGGTCTTGCCTACGAGCAGTACTTC
j_call: TRBJ2-7; d_call: .; clone_size: .; v_call: TRBV6-2/TRBV6-3; cdr3_aa: CASSPKPSSSYEQYF; cdr3_nt: TGTGCCAGCAGTCCGAAGCCCTCGAGCTCCTACGAGCAGTACTTC